One sample yielded the 28 T cell receptor beta chains listed below, sequenced in a study of T cell repertoires in ileal Crohn's disease. Sequenced by immunoSEQ multiplex PCR; TCRdb stores in-frame clones only, minus some. The sample shows approximately 6,700 clones, 60% to 80% of them seen only once. Noted time point: proximal margin of the surgical specimen (macroscopically non-inflamed). The sample taken for sequencing was ileal tissue. These receptors all come from an adult with Crohn's disease.

V is TRBV5-1 and J is TRBJ2-7; tentatively, D is TRBD2 (6 bases). The CDR3 loop spans 15 amino acids. CDR1 and CDR2 from the germline V gene are SGHRS and YFSETQ. V was pared by 5 bases and J by 3 bases, with 18 bases between. CDR3 sequence (DNA): TGCGCCAGCAGAACGGGAGTCCCGGTAGACTACGAGCAGTACTTC. Its translation: CASRTGVPVDYEQYF.

This clone has only a few counts. This chain uses TRBV6-6 with TRBJ2-5, with TRBD1 identical over 9 bases. With 6 bases clipped from V and 2 bases from J, the junction kept 4 bases outside the gene matches. There are 14 residues in the CDR3. The germline gives CDR1 MNHNY, CDR2 SVGAGI (reference sequence). CDR3 coding DNA: TGTGCCAGCAGGGACAGGGGCGGGCAAGAGACCCAGTACTTC. It encodes CASRDRGGQETQYF.

This rearrangement joins TRBV6-6 to TRBJ1-5; 8 bases are shared with TRBD1. V was pared by 2 bases and J by 2 bases, with 2 bases of the junction left unmatched. CDR3 length: 15 amino acids. CDR1 is MNHNY and CDR2 is SVGAGI in the germline V gene (reference sequence). The CDR3 loop is CASSYLDRGNQPQHF. In nucleotides, the CDR3 is TGTGCCAGCAGTTACCTGGACAGGGGCAATCAGCCCCAGCATTTT.

This chain connects TRBV7-9 to TRBJ1-4; 7 bases map to TRBD1. The CDR3 runs to 14 residues. Germline CDR1 SEHNR, CDR2 FQNEAQ (reference sequence). Germline trimming cut 5 bases from V and 8 bases from J; bases unmatched to any gene: 8. In DNA, the CDR3 is TGTGCCAGCAGCCTGGAGCAAGGGGGCGAAAAACTGTTTTTT. It is translated as CASSLEQGGEKLFF.

The V and J genes are TRBV2 and TRBJ2-1; no definite D call. CDR3 length equals 14 residues. Looked up from germline, CDR1 is SNHLY and CDR2 is FYNNEI. Trimming stripped 4 bases from V and 0 bases from J, with 7 bases between. The DNA of the CDR3 is TGTGCCAGCAGTGCCGAGAGCTCCTACAATGAGCAGTTCTTC. Translating gives CASSAESSYNEQFF.

This chain links TRBV29-1 with TRBJ1-1; tentative D call: TRBD1 (6 bases). V shed 6 bases and J shed 0 bases, with 14 bases lying between them. The germline CDR1 and CDR2 sequences are SQVTM and ANQGSEA. The CDR3 consists of 14 residues. The DNA for the CDR3 is TGCAGCGTGTCGTCCGGGGGGCTGAACACTGAAGCTTTCTTT. Translating gives CSVSSGGLNTEAFF.

In its sample, this clone ranks as medium-sized. V gene TRBV28 combines with J gene TRBJ1-1; 7 nucleotides line up with TRBD1. The CDR3 is 14 amino acids. Germline CDR1 and CDR2: MDHEN and SYDVKM. The V gene end was trimmed by 6 bases and the J gene end by 0 bases; junction bases not matched to a gene: 4. CDR3 nucleotides: TGTGCCAGCAGCTTGACAGGGCTGAACACTGAAGCTTTCTTT. It translates to CASSLTGLNTEAFF.

Only one count was recorded for this clone. The chain couples TRBV20-1 to TRBJ2-1; D is unresolved. V lost 4 bases to trimming and J lost 9 bases, with 7 bases between them. The CDR3 totals 10 residues. Germline V gene sequence: CDR1 DFQATT, CDR2 SNEGSKA (reference sequence). CDR3 residues: CSATQIEQFF. The CDR3 DNA sequence: TGCAGTGCTACCCAGATTGAGCAGTTCTTC.

This CDR3 reads CASRLYREETQYF. The CDR3 DNA is TGTGCCAGCAGACTTTACAGGGAAGAGACCCAGTACTTC. The chain joins TRBV27 to TRBJ2-5; possibly TRBD1 for D (6 bases). Trimming removed 6 bases at V and 3 bases at J, with 11 bases between. This CDR3 contains 13 residues. Germline CDR1 and CDR2: MNHEY and SMNVEV (reference sequence).

The CDR3 loop reads CASRFRPCQTNYGYTF. The CDR3 DNA follows: TGTGCAAGTCGCTTCAGACCCTGCCAAACTAACTATGGCTACACCTTC. The J gene is TRBJ1-2, the V gene TRBV12-2. TRBV12-2 represents a pseudogene. The CDR3 is made up of 16 amino acids.

V gene TRBV29-1 combines with J gene TRBJ2-5; 9 nucleotides agree with TRBD1. The CDR3 is 14 amino acids. V lost 6 bases and J lost 4; bases outside the gene matches: 9. Germline V gene lookup returns CDR1 SQVTM and CDR2 ANQGSEA. The CDR3 is CSVGSGQGGETQYF. CDR3 DNA: TGCAGCGTCGGATCGGGACAGGGAGGAGAGACCCAGTACTTC.

This sequence joins TRBV7-2 and TRBJ1-2, with 7 positions matching TRBD1. The CDR3 contains 14 residues. Losses at the gene ends were 3 bases for V and 2 bases for J; bases not matched to a gene: 3. CDR1 is SGHTA, CDR2 FQGNSA, per germline. The CDR3, as DNA: TGTGCCAGCAGCTTGGGACAGCTAAACTATGGCTACACCTTC. The encoded protein is CASSLGQLNYGYTF.

This chain joins TRBV11-2 and TRBJ2-7; D is uncertain. Germline-derived CDR1 and CDR2 are SGHAT and FQNNGV. V was cut by 3 bases and J by 5 bases, with 14 bases left in between. This CDR3 is 14 amino acids long. CDR3 DNA sequence: TGTGCCAGCAGCTTCCAGGACCACCTAGACGAGCAGTACTTC. Encoded protein: CASSFQDHLDEQYF.

The chain recombines TRBV5-1 with TRBJ2-1; 13 nucleotides line up with TRBD2. The germline V gene has CDR1 SGHRS and CDR2 YFSETQ. The V and J ends lost 5 bases and 12 bases, in that order; junction bases with no gene match: 11. There are 15 residues in the CDR3. The CDR3 loop is CASRTGTSGVQGQFF. In DNA, the CDR3 is TGCGCCAGCAGGACCGGGACTAGCGGGGTGCAGGGGCAGTTCTTC.

The chain is built from TRBV29-1 and TRBJ1-2; D ambiguous. V lost 3 bases, J lost 2 bases, and 4 bases lay in between. The CDR3 totals 11 residues. Germline CDR1 SQVTM, CDR2 ANQGSEA. CDR3: CSVEGNYGYTF. The CDR3, as DNA: TGCAGCGTTGAGGGCAACTATGGCTACACCTTC.

J is TRBJ1-2 and V is TRBV7-9; the D gene is possibly TRBD1 (5 bases). Germline assignment: CDR1 SEHNR and CDR2 FQNEAQ (reference sequence). Deletions cut 4 bases from V and 3 bases from J, with 18 bases between. This CDR3 is 16 amino acids long. The CDR3 here is CASSYPRGRGYYGYTF. The CDR3 DNA follows: TGTGCCAGCAGCTACCCCCGGGGCCGGGGATACTATGGCTACACCTTC.

This chain connects TRBV7-3 to TRBJ2-3; tentative D call: TRBD2 (7 bases). CDR1 is SGHTA and CDR2 is FQGTGA in the germline V gene. The germline V and J ends were trimmed by 5 bases and 5 bases, with 17 bases remaining between them. This CDR3 region has 15 residues. The chain's CDR3 is CASSPEGGARDTQYF. In DNA, the CDR3 is TGTGCCAGCAGCCCCGAGGGGGGGGCGAGAGATACGCAGTATTTT.

This chain connects TRBV6-4 to TRBJ2-1; 8 bases are shared with TRBD2. Per germline, CDR1 MRHNA and CDR2 SNTAGT. There are 14 residues in the CDR3. V trimming: 10 bases; J trimming: 3 bases; junction bases outside the gene matches: 8. The CDR3 reads CATSGGLDYNEQFF. The CDR3 nucleotides read TGTGCCACCTCTGGGGGACTAGACTACAATGAGCAGTTCTTC.

By sample share, this clone is medium-sized (0.01 to 0.1%). CDR3 coding DNA: TGTGCCAGCAGCTGGACAGTGCAGAACACTGAAGCTTTCTTT. The encoded protein is CASSWTVQNTEAFF. The chain joins TRBV7-2 to TRBJ1-1; weak D call: TRBD1 (6 bases). Germline V CDR1 and CDR2: SGHTA, FQGNSA. V gave up 4 bases and J gave up 1 base, with 10 bases separating them. The CDR3 is 14 amino acids.

The rearrangement uses TRBV27 and TRBJ2-1; no reliable D call. Germline lookup yields CDR1 MNHEY and CDR2 SMNVEV (reference sequence). With 0 bases removed from V and 4 bases from J, the gap between germline ends came to 13 bases. The CDR3 covers 16 residues. The CDR3: CASSLSSVPRYNEQFF. The CDR3 region has the DNA TGTGCCAGCAGTTTATCTTCGGTCCCAAGGTACAATGAGCAGTTCTTC.

By share, this clone ranks as medium-sized. The CDR3 sequence is CASSAFHRGDTEAFF. CDR3 bases: TGTGCCAGCAGTGCCTTTCACAGGGGGGACACTGAAGCTTTCTTT. This chain connects TRBV6-4 to TRBJ1-1; 8 bases map to TRBD1. This CDR3 is built from 15 residues. Germline V gene sequence: CDR1 MRHNA, CDR2 SNTAGT. Trimming at V came to 4 bases and at J to 3 bases, leaving 7 bases not matched to a gene.

Comments on this clone: Additional DNA sequences in this sample encode the identical CDR3. The chain uses TRBV27 and TRBJ2-4, with D uncertain. CDR3 size: 16 residues. Trimming took 5 bases from V and 5 from J, leaving 19 bases between them. CDR1 is MNHEY and CDR2 is SMNVEV in the germline V gene (reference sequence). Here the CDR3 reads CASSRNNMGFENIQYF. The CDR3 nucleotides read TGTGCCAGCAGTCGGAATAATATGGGGTTCGAAAACATTCAGTACTTC.

This clone is labeled large. The chain links TRBV14 to TRBJ1-3, with 12 positions matching TRBD1. Germline loops: CDR1 SGHDN, CDR2 FVKESK. The J segment lost 9 bases and the V segment lost 4 bases, leaving 7 bases of the junction unmatched. The CDR3 is made up of 15 amino acids. The CDR3 DNA reads TGTGCCAGCAGCCTGGGACAGGGGGCTTTTGCCACCATATATTTT. Protein: CASSLGQGAFATIYF.

The V gene is TRBV18, the J gene TRBJ2-7; D gene uncertain. V was pared by 5 bases and J by 1 base, with 18 bases between. Germline V gene sequence: CDR1 KGHSH, CDR2 LQKENI. The length of the CDR3 is 16 residues. The DNA for the CDR3 is TGTGCCAGCTCATCAACCAGACAAAGAGGATCCTACGAGCAGTACTTC. It codes for CASSSTRQRGSYEQYF.

This clone occurred once. The rearrangement joins TRBV19 to TRBJ1-1; D is unclear. The CDR3 extends over 17 amino acids. V lost 1 base and J lost 1, with 16 bases in between. Per germline, CDR1 LNHDA and CDR2 SQIVND (reference sequence). The CDR3 is CASSIAGFGSGNTEAFF. CDR3 DNA: TGTGCCAGTAGTATAGCAGGTTTTGGTTCGGGGAACACTGAAGCTTTCTTT. The full variable domain, with the rest looked up from reference TRBV19 and TRBJ1-1, is DGGITQSPKYLFRKEGQNVTLSCEQNLNHDAMYWYRQDPGQGLRLIYYSQIVNDFQKGDIAEGYSVSREKKESFPLTVTSAQKNPTAFYLCASSIAGFGSGNTEAFFGQGTRLTVV.

The V and J genes are TRBV28 and TRBJ2-1; possible D gene TRBD2, 5 bases. Trimming removed 1 base at V and 12 bases at J, with 16 bases between. CDR3 length equals 14 residues. Germline CDR1 MDHEN, CDR2 SYDVKM. In DNA form, the CDR3 reads TGTGCCAGCAGTTTATCGGGGTCGGCCCTGGGGCAGTTCTTC. Its protein is CASSLSGSALGQFF. Complete variable domain (other parts from reference TRBV28 and TRBJ2-1): DVKVTQSSRYLVKRTGEKVFLECVQDMDHENMFWYRQDPGLGLRLIYFSYDVKMKEKGDIPEGYSVSREKKERFSLILESASTNQTSMYLCASSLSGSALGQFFGPGTRLTVL.

This chain connects TRBV7-9 to TRBJ2-2; 9 nucleotides match TRBD1. The J segment lost 6 bases and the V segment lost 5 bases, leaving 7 bases of the junction unmatched. There are 15 residues in the CDR3. Germline V CDR1 and CDR2: SEHNR, FQNEAQ (reference sequence). In DNA form, the CDR3 reads TGTGCCAGCAGCCGCACAGGGGGCTCCGCCGGGGAGCTGTTTTTT. This codes for CASSRTGGSAGELFF. Full variable domain (rest looked up from reference TRBV7-9 and TRBJ2-2): DTGVSQNPRHKITKRGQNVTFRCDPISEHNRLYWYRQTLGQGPEFLTYFQNEAQLEKSRLLSDRFSAERPKGSFSTLEIQRTEQGDSAMYLCASSRTGGSAGELFFGEGSRLTVL.

V usage is TRBV18 and J usage is TRBJ1-1; the D is unclear. The ends were cut back, 3 bases at V and 5 bases at J, with 16 bases in the middle. Per germline, CDR1 KGHSH and CDR2 LQKENI. CDR3 length equals 15 residues. CDR3 sequence (DNA): TGTGCCAGCTCACCTCAGACACCCGAAGGGACTGAAGCTTTCTTT. Translating gives CASSPQTPEGTEAFF.